Listed below are T cell receptor beta chains from one sample, sequenced in a study of spatial heterogeneity in lung cancer. TCRdb redid the calling of the 5' RACE reads with MiXCR, one entry per CDR3 protein. The sample yields about 92,000 distinct CDR3 sequences, approximately 12% seen once. This sample comprised PBMCs, obtained at surgery. The source is a male donor with early-stage non-small cell lung cancer. The CDR3 runs from the conserved cysteine through the conserved F or W. The D gene is left open where the match is weak. Clone size is stated in some rows and not others, as once, few, many or a class when expanded.

abundance	j_gene	d_gene	v_gene	CDR3nt	CDR3aa
few	TRBJ2-5	.	TRBV9	TGTGCCAGCAGCGACGAACAAGAGACCCAGTACTTC	CASSDEQETQYF
few	TRBJ1-1	.	TRBV20-1	TGCAGTGCCCCCTTACGCTCCAGTTCTAGTGGTTTAGAAGCTTTCTTT	CSAPLRSSSSGLEAFF
few	TRBJ1-5	.	TRBV20-1	TGCAGTTCCGGGACACTCAATCAGCCCCAGCATTTT	CSSGTLNQPQHF
few	TRBJ2-3	.	TRBV6-1	TGTGCCAGCAGTGAGTGGGGGAGCACAGATACGCAGTATTTT	CASSEWGSTDTQYF
.	TRBJ2-7	TRBD1	TRBV28	TGTGCCAGCTGGAGGACAGGGTTCTACGAGCAGTACTTC	CASWRTGFYEQYF
few	TRBJ2-2	TRBD1	TRBV7-9	TGTGCCAGCAGCTCACGTCCCGGGACAGGGTTCGGGGAGCTGTTTTTT	CASSSRPGTGFGELFF
.	TRBJ1-6	TRBD1	TRBV30	TGTGCCTGGAGTCAGGGACAGGATAATTCACCCTTCCACTTT	CAWSQGQDNSPFHF
few	TRBJ1-5	.	TRBV20-1	TGCAGTGCTCCTACTCTTGAGGGGGGTGAACAGCATTTT	CSAPTLEGGEQHF
many	TRBJ2-1	TRBD2	TRBV5-1	TGCGCCAGCAGTGTACCCGGGAGGAGCTCCTACAATGAGCAGTTCTTC	CASSVPGRSSYNEQFF
.	TRBJ1-5	.	TRBV11-2	TGTGCCAGCAGCCCTCGTGAGGGTAGCAATCAGCCCCAGCATTTT	CASSPREGSNQPQHF
.	TRBJ1-1	TRBD1	TRBV5-1	TGCGCCAGCAGCGGCCGACAGGGACGGAACACTGAAGCTTTCTTT	CASSGRQGRNTEAFF
many	TRBJ2-7	TRBD1	TRBV5-6	TGTGCCAGCAGCGTGGACAGGGTCTACGAGCAGTACTTC	CASSVDRVYEQYF
few	TRBJ2-1	TRBD2	TRBV7-8	TGTGCCAGCAGCTTAGGGCAGCGGGGGATGTCCTACAATGAGCAGTTCTTC	CASSLGQRGMSYNEQFF
few	TRBJ2-7	.	TRBV5-6	TGTGCCAGCAGCTTGCAGGGGCATGTCTACGAGCAGTACTTC	CASSLQGHVYEQYF
few	TRBJ2-3	TRBD2	TRBV6-4	TGTGCCAGCAGTGACTCAATTAGCGGGAGGGGTGCAGATACGCAGTATTTT	CASSDSISGRGADTQYF
.	TRBJ1-1	.	TRBV7-2	TGTGCCAGCAGCTTAGTCAGGGAGGGCACTGAAGCTTTCTTT	CASSLVREGTEAFF
.	TRBJ2-3	TRBD2	TRBV6-6	TGTGCCAGCACCGACACTTCGACTAGCGGGGGTTTAGATACGCAGTATTTT	CASTDTSTSGGLDTQYF
many	TRBJ1-5	.	TRBV9	TGTGCCAGCAGCGTAGAGGGACGGACCGATCAGCCCCAGCATTTT	CASSVEGRTDQPQHF
few	TRBJ2-1	TRBD2	TRBV30	TGTGCCTTAAGGCTAGCGGTCTACAATGAGCAGTTCTTC	CALRLAVYNEQFF
.	TRBJ1-1	.	TRBV24-1	TGTGCCACCAGTGATGGGGCCGGGACAGAAGCTTTCTTT	CATSDGAGTEAFF
few	TRBJ2-5	.	TRBV10-3	TGTGCCATCAGTCTTAATGGACAGCAAGAGACCCAGTACTTC	CAISLNGQQETQYF
.	TRBJ1-1	.	TRBV10-3	TGTGCCACCCACCAGGTCATGAACACTGAAGCTTTCTTT	CATHQVMNTEAFF
.	TRBJ1-2	.	TRBV3-1	TGTGCCAGCAGCCAAGGCCCGGGGCAGGGATATGGCTACACCTTC	CASSQGPGQGYGYTF
.	TRBJ1-5	TRBD1	TRBV30	TGTGCCTGGGGATCTTTTGGGACAGACCTCAATCAGCCCCAGCATTTT	CAWGSFGTDLNQPQHF
.	TRBJ1-4	.	TRBV9	TGTGCCAGCAGCGTAGGCGGGAGGCGAAATGAAAAACTGTTTTTT	CASSVGGRRNEKLFF
few	TRBJ1-3	.	TRBV7-9	TGTGCCAGCAGCTCAGAGGCCCGGGCCACTGGAAACACCATATATTTT	CASSSEARATGNTIYF
few	TRBJ1-3	.	TRBV12-3/TRBV12-4	TGTGCCAGCGAAAAGGGGTCTGGAAACACCATATATTTT	CASEKGSGNTIYF
many	TRBJ1-5	.	TRBV27	TGTGCCAGCAGTCAGGGGCGCTATAATCAGCCCCAGCATTTT	CASSQGRYNQPQHF
.	TRBJ1-1	.	TRBV28	TGTGCCAGCAGTTTGGGTGGGGCAGGGACTGGGAACACTGAAGCTTTCTTT	CASSLGGAGTGNTEAFF